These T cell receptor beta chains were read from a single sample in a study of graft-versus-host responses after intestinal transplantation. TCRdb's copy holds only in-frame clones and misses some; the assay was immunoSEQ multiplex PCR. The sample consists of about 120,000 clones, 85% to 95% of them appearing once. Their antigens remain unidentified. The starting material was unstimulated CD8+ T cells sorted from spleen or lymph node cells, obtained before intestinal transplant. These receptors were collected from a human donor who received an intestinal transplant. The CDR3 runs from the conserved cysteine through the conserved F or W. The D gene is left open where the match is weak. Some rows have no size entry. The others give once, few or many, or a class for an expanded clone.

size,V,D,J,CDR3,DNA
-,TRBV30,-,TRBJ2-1,CAWISASSYNEQFF,TGTGCCTGGATTAGCGCGAGCTCCTACAATGAGCAGTTCTTC
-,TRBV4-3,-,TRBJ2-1,CASSPNPAPSDEQFF,TGCGCCAGCAGCCCCAACCCCGCCCCTAGCGATGAGCAGTTCTTC
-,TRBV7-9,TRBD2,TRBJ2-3,CASSLAHEREKTPDTQYF,TGTGCCAGCAGCTTAGCCCACGAGCGGGAGAAGACCCCAGATACGCAGTATTTT
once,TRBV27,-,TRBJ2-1,CASSGLYNEQFF,TGTGCCAGCAGCGGTCTCTACAATGAGCAGTTCTTC
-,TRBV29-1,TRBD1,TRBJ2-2,CSVEVGGPGELFF,TGCAGCGTTGAAGTAGGGGGCCCCGGGGAGCTGTTTTTT
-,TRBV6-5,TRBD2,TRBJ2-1,CASSYPAGGVHEQFF,TGTGCCAGCAGTTACCCCGCGGGAGGCGTCCATGAGCAGTTCTTC
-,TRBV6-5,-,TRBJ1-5,CASSYDAGTGQPQHF,TGTGCCAGCAGTTATGACGCGGGGACGGGACAGCCCCAGCATTTT
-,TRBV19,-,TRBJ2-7,CASSIAPLGDQYF,TGTGCCAGTAGTATAGCGCCCCTTGGGGACCAGTACTTC
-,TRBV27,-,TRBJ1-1,CASSLLGSSLGDTEAFF,TGTGCCAGCAGTTTATTAGGCAGCTCCCTGGGGGACACTGAAGCTTTCTTT
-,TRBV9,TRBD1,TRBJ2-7,CASSRSMTGNAYEQYF,TGTGCCAGCAGCCGCAGTATGACAGGGAATGCCTACGAGCAGTACTTC